This T cell receptor beta chain stems from a study of T cell changes during pregnancy in multiple sclerosis. Assay used: immunoSEQ multiplex PCR; TCRdb lists only in-frame clones, some missing. This sample has approximately 52,000 clones; roughly 90% occur once, and the top ten carry 0.45% to 0.6%. From germline, CDR1 is LNHDA and CDR2 SQIVND (reference sequence). V shed 5 bases, J shed 1 base, and the junction held 9 bases outside the gene matches. The CDR3 contains 18 residues. Sequences were derived from CD4+ T cells from peripheral blood mononuclear cells, sampled after pregnancy. The J gene is TRBJ2-6, the V gene TRBV19; 9 bases line up with TRBD2. The sequence came from a female donor with multiple sclerosis, enrolled in a pregnancy study. The CDR3 region has the DNA TGTGCCAGTAGTCCTTCGGGACTAGCTCCATCTGGGGCCAACGTCCTGACTTTC. Its protein product is CASSPSGLAPSGANVLTF.